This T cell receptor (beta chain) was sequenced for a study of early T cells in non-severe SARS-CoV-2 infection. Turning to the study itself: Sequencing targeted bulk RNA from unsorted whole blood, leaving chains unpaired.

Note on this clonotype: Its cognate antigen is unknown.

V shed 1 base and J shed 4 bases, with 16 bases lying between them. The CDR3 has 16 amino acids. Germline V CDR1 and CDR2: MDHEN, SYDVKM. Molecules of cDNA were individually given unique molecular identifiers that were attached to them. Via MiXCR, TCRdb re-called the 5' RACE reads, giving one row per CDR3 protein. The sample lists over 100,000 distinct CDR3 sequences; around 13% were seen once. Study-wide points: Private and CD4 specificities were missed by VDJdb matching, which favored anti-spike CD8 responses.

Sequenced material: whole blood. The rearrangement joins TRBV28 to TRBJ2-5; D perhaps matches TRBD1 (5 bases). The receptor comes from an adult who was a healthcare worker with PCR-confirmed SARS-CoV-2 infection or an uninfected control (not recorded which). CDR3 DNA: TGTGCCAGCAGTTTATTCGGGCAGGGTCTTAGAGAGACCCAGTACTTC. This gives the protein CASSLFGQGLRETQYF. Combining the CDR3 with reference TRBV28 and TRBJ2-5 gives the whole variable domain DVKVTQSSRYLVKRTGEKVFLECVQDMDHENMFWYRQDPGLGLRLIYFSYDVKMKEKGDIPEGYSVSREKKERFSLILESASTNQTSMYLCASSLFGQGLRETQYFGPGTRLLVL.